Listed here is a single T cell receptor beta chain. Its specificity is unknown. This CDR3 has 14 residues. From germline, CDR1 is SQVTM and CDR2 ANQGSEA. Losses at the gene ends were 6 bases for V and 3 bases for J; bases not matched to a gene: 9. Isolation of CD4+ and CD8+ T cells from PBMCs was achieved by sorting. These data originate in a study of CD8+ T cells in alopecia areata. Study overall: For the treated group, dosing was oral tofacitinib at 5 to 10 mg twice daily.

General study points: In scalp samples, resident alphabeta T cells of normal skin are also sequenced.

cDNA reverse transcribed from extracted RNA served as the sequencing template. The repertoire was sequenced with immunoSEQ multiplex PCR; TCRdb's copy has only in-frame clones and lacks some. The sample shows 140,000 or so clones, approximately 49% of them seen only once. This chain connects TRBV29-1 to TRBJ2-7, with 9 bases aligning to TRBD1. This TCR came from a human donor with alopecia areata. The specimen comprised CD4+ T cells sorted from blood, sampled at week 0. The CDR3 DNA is TGCAGCGTAAAACCGGGACAGGGCCACTACGAGCAGTACTTC. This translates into CSVKPGQGHYEQYF.